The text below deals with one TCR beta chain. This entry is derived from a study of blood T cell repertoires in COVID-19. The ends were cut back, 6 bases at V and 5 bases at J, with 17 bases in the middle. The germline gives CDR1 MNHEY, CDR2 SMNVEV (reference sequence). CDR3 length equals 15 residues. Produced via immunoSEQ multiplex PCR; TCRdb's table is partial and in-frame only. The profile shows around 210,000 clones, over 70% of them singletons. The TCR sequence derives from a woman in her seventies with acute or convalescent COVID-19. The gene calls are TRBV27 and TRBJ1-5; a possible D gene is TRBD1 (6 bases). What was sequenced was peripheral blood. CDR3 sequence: CASSRETGGDQPQHF. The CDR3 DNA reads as TGTGCCAGCAGCAGAGAGACAGGCGGCGATCAGCCCCAGCATTTT.